What follows are 22 T cell receptor beta chains derived from one specimen sequenced in a study of OX40 agonist ivuxolimab in advanced cancers. Here immunoSEQ multiplex PCR was the method, and the copy in TCRdb shows in-frame clones only, minus some. The sample includes roughly 79,000 clones, more than 80% seen only once; the top ten take around 1.6%. This specimen was CD4+ or CD8+ T cells sorted from blood, taken in a trial of the OX40 agonist ivuxolimab. The receptor set was obtained from an adult with an advanced solid tumor such as melanoma, head and neck, liver or kidney cancer.

This clone was seen a single time. This chain uses TRBV18 with TRBJ2-1; 16 bases match TRBD2. The CDR3 extends over 20 amino acids. Germline loops: CDR1 KGHSH, CDR2 LQKENI. V lost 3 bases to trimming and J lost 8 bases; unmatched junction nucleotides: 16. CDR3 nucleotide sequence: TGTGCCAGCTCACCGAGGTTTCAACCGGGACTAGCGGGAGGGGCCGATGAGCAGTTCTTC. This gives the protein CASSPRFQPGLAGGADEQFF.

CDR3 sequence reads: CASSLELKGKNEQYF. The CDR3 DNA reads TGCGCCAGCAGCTTGGAGTTGAAGGGGAAAAACGAGCAGTACTTC. The rearrangement joins TRBV5-1 to TRBJ2-7, with D perhaps TRBD1 (5 bases). Germline CDR1 is SGHRS and CDR2 is YFSETQ. This CDR3 region has 15 residues. The V gene lost 0 bases and the J gene lost 5 bases, with 15 bases spanning the gap.

This clone has only one observation. The CDR3 coding sequence is TGCGCCAGCAGCCAAGACCCTAGCTCCCCCTCCTACGAGCAGTACTTC. Its translation: CASSQDPSSPSYEQYF. The genes are TRBV4-1 and TRBJ2-7, with D possibly being TRBD2 (5 bases). Germline V CDR1 and CDR2: MGHRA, YSYEKL. The CDR3 runs 16 residues. With 0 bases removed from V and 0 bases from J, the gap between germline ends came to 12 bases.

The chain uses TRBV5-1 and TRBJ2-1, with 9 bases identical to TRBD2. The V gene end was trimmed by 9 bases and the J gene end by 7 bases; junction bases not matched to a gene: 8. The CDR3 has 13 amino acids. Germline values: CDR1 SGHRS, CDR2 YFSETQ. CDR3 sequence (DNA): TGCGCCACGCGGGAGGGGGAGAGGAATGAGCAGTTCTTC. This sequence encodes CATREGERNEQFF.

The chain has TRBV7-9 and TRBJ2-3; 8 bases match TRBD2. CDR3 size: 16 residues. Germline assignment: CDR1 SEHNR and CDR2 FQNEAQ (reference sequence). The V gene end was trimmed by 5 bases and the J gene end by 0 bases; junction bases not matched to a gene: 7. The CDR3 DNA reads TGTGCCAGCAGCATCACTAGCGGAGCTAGCACAGATACGCAGTATTTT. This translates into CASSITSGASTDTQYF.

The V and J genes are TRBV7-6 and TRBJ2-3; D is ambiguous. The CDR3 spans 12 residues. The germline V gene encodes CDR1 SGHVS and CDR2 FNYEAQ. The germline V and J ends were trimmed by 4 bases and 6 bases, with 8 bases remaining between them. CDR3 sequence (DNA): TGTGCCAGCAGCTGGGGTGCGGATACGCAGTATTTT. This encodes CASSWGADTQYF. The variable domain in full, with the rest retrieved from reference TRBV7-6 and TRBJ2-3, is GAGVSQSPRYKVTKRGQDVALRCDPISGHVSLYWYRQALGQGPEFLTYFNYEAQQDKSGLPNDRFSAERPEGSISTLTIQRTEQRDSAMYRCASSWGADTQYFGPGTRLTVL.

The CDR3 coding sequence is TGTGCCAGCAGCACCGGGGGGGGTTTCGGCACTGAAGCTTTCTTT. The encoded protein is CASSTGGGFGTEAFF. The V and J genes are TRBV5-4 and TRBJ1-1; perhaps TRBD1 as D (5 bases). Germline lookup yields CDR1 SGHNT and CDR2 YYREEE (reference sequence). The V gene lost 4 bases and the J gene lost 4 bases, with 17 bases spanning the gap. CDR3 length: 15 residues.

The chain links TRBV19 to TRBJ2-7; TRBD2 agrees at 7 bases. V was pared by 1 base and J by 0 bases, with 6 bases of the junction left unmatched. This CDR3 has 16 amino acids. The germline V gene encodes CDR1 LNHDA and CDR2 SQIVND (reference sequence). The CDR3: CASSIVWSSGSYEQYF. For the CDR3, the DNA is TGTGCCAGTAGTATAGTATGGTCTAGCGGCTCCTACGAGCAGTACTTC.

The V and J genes are TRBV27 and TRBJ1-1; 10 bases align to TRBD1. The CDR3 has 20 residues. Germline V lookup: CDR1 MNHEY, CDR2 SMNVEV (reference sequence). The J segment lost 6 bases and the V segment lost 4 bases, leaving 23 bases of the junction unmatched. In DNA, the CDR3 is TGTGCCAGCAGTTCGCTTCTAGACCTCCGGGACAGGGGATTGAGGGCTGAAGCTTTCTTT. The encoded protein is CASSSLLDLRDRGLRAEAFF.

This chain links TRBV28 with TRBJ1-4; perhaps TRBD1 as D (6 bases). The CDR3 has 14 residues. The V gene's germline CDR1 is MDHEN and CDR2 SYDVKM. V was pared by 6 bases and J by 2 bases, with 10 bases between. CDR3 sequence reads: CASSYDRTNEKLFF. In DNA form, the CDR3 reads TGTGCCAGCAGCTATGACAGGACTAATGAAAAACTGTTTTTT.

V and J are TRBV19 and TRBJ1-4; D uncertain. V shed 3 bases and J shed 8 bases, with 13 bases lying between them. CDR3 length: 14 residues. Germline V lookup: CDR1 LNHDA, CDR2 SQIVND (reference sequence). Written as DNA, the CDR3 is TGTGCCAGTAGTATTATTCTAGGACGGGAAAAACTGTTTTTT. As protein: CASSIILGREKLFF.

The gene calls are TRBV7-2 and TRBJ2-4, with a tentative D call TRBD2 (5 bases). CDR3 length: 15 amino acids. Germline CDR1 and CDR2: SGHTA and FQGNSA. V was clipped by 8 bases and J by 3 bases, with 17 bases between them. The CDR3, as DNA: TGTGCCAGCGCTTTTAGGGAGAGCGTCAAAAACATTCAGTACTTC. Translated, it gives CASAFRESVKNIQYF. Together with reference TRBV7-2 and TRBJ2-4, the CDR3 gives the full variable domain: GAGVSQSPSNKVTEKGKDVELRCDPISGHTALYWYRQSLGQGLEFLIYFQGNSAPDKSGLPSDRFSAERTGGSVSTLTIQRTQQEDSAVYLCASAFRESVKNIQYFGAGTRLSVL.

The J gene is TRBJ2-7, the V gene TRBV7-9, with D hard to call. Germline V gene data show CDR1 as SEHNR and CDR2 as FQNEAQ (reference sequence). Trimming removed 6 bases from V and 2 bases from J, with 11 bases in between. This CDR3 is built from 13 residues. The CDR3 sequence is CASSPTIPYEQYF. The CDR3 DNA follows: TGTGCCAGCAGTCCGACAATTCCCTACGAGCAGTACTTC.

V gene TRBV29-1 combines with J gene TRBJ2-7; TRBD1 matches at 10 bases. CDR1 and CDR2 from the germline V gene are SQVTM and ANQGSEA. CDR3 size: 15 residues. J gave up 6 bases and V 0 bases, and 8 bases lay outside the gene matches. CDR3 sequence (DNA): TGCAGCGTTGAAGATAGGGGACAGGGGTGGGTCGAGCAGTACTTC. Protein product: CSVEDRGQGWVEQYF.

This rearrangement joins TRBV18 to TRBJ2-7; D unresolved. This CDR3 has 15 residues. Between the trimmed V and J ends, which lost 3 bases and 0 bases, there was a span of 12 bases. Germline V gene data show CDR1 as KGHSH and CDR2 as LQKENI. The CDR3 reads CASSPGAQSSYEQYF. CDR3 nucleotide sequence: TGTGCCAGCTCACCCGGCGCGCAGAGCTCCTACGAGCAGTACTTC.

For this clone: Other DNA variants within this sample encode the same CDR3. The chain recombines TRBV4-3 with TRBJ2-6; 7 nucleotides line up with TRBD1. Germline CDR1 is LGHNA and CDR2 is YSLEER. The CDR3 extends over 19 amino acids. V shed 3 bases, J shed 0 bases, and the junction held 11 bases outside the gene matches. The CDR3 DNA sequence: TGCGCCAGCAGCCAGCTGACAGGGACCCGGAGCTCTGGGGCCAACGTCCTGACTTTC. Its protein is CASSQLTGTRSSGANVLTF.

The J gene is TRBJ2-7, the V gene TRBV2, with 9 bases lining up with TRBD2. The CDR3 contains 13 residues. V shed 6 bases, J shed 2 bases, and the junction held 2 bases outside the gene matches. CDR1 and CDR2 (germline): SNHLY, FYNNEI. The CDR3 coding sequence is TGTGCCAGCAGAATAGCGGGGGCCTACGAGCAGTACTTC. Translated: CASRIAGAYEQYF.

The V gene is TRBV7-2, the J gene TRBJ2-3; 9 bases are a match to TRBD2. Germline V gene lookup returns CDR1 SGHTA and CDR2 FQGNSA. The trim removed 3 bases at V and 1 base at J, leaving 5 bases unmatched. The CDR3 sequence is 16 residues long. CDR3 nucleotides: TGTGCCAGCAGCTTCGTTAGCGGGAGTGGCACAGATACGCAGTATTTT. It yields the protein CASSFVSGSGTDTQYF.

The CDR3 DNA follows: TGTGCCAGCAGTCTCCTCGGGGGACAGGGCTCAGAGACCCAGTACTTC. Translating gives CASSLLGGQGSETQYF. The chain uses TRBV28 and TRBJ2-5, with 9 positions matching TRBD1. Germline V gene sequence: CDR1 MDHEN, CDR2 SYDVKM. The CDR3 is 16 amino acids. V was pared by 5 bases and J by 4 bases, with 11 bases of the junction left unmatched.

The rearrangement links TRBV12-5 to TRBJ2-5, with D tentatively TRBD1 or TRBD2 (5 bases each). V dropped 7 bases and J dropped 4 bases, with 28 bases sitting between them. Germline V CDR1 and CDR2: LGHNT, FRNRAP. The CDR3 sequence is 18 residues long. The CDR3 sequence is CASAPGPHGLFYPETQYF. CDR3 nucleotides: TGTGCTAGTGCCCCGGGACCTCACGGACTCTTTTACCCAGAGACCCAGTACTTC.

CDR3 in DNA: TGTGCCATCAAAGGGACCGACTACGAGCAGTACTTC. Translation gives CAIKGTDYEQYF. V usage is TRBV10-3 and J usage is TRBJ2-7; D is perhaps TRBD1 or TRBD2 (5 bases each). The CDR3 spans 12 residues. Trimming removed 7 bases at V and 3 bases at J, with 10 bases between. The V gene's germline CDR1 is ENHRY and CDR2 SYGVKD.

V and J are TRBV7-9 and TRBJ2-3; D is possibly TRBD2 (5 bases). V was trimmed by 5 bases and J by 0 bases, leaving 12 bases between them. The CDR3 consists of 15 residues. In germline, CDR1 is SEHNR, CDR2 FQNEAQ (reference sequence). The CDR3 region is CASSPPGGSTDTQYF. Here the CDR3 DNA reads TGTGCCAGCAGCCCCCCAGGAGGTAGCACAGATACGCAGTATTTT.